The 28 T cell receptor beta chains presented below share a single source sample, sequenced in a study of blood T cell repertoires in COVID-19. Profiling relied on immunoSEQ multiplex PCR, and the TCRdb table lists in-frame clones only, not all of them. This sample has roughly 120,000 clones, with just under 85% found just once. The sequencing sample was made of peripheral blood. The receptors stem from a man in his 70s with active or convalescent COVID-19.

The chain uses TRBV2 and TRBJ2-7; 9 bases align to TRBD1. CDR3 length: 14 amino acids. V lost 5 bases to trimming and J lost 5 bases; unmatched junction nucleotides: 7. Germline V gene data show CDR1 as SNHLY and CDR2 as FYNNEI. CDR3 protein: CASSPRDRVNEQYF. CDR3 bases: TGTGCCAGCAGTCCCCGGGACAGGGTCAACGAGCAGTACTTC.

This clone has only one observation. V is TRBV9 and J is TRBJ1-4; D uncertain. V lost 3 bases and J lost 5, with 11 bases in between. Germline CDR1 reads SGDLS; CDR2 reads YYNGEE. The CDR3 covers 14 residues. CDR3 sequence (DNA): TGTGCCAGCAGCGCACACGGAGGAAATGAAAAACTGTTTTTT. Translation: CASSAHGGNEKLFF.

The gene calls are TRBV3-1 (or the pseudogene TRBV3-2) and TRBJ1-2; 7 bases line up with TRBD1. The CDR3 has 15 residues. The V gene's germline CDR1 is LGHDT and CDR2 YNNKEL (reference sequence). Losses at the gene ends were 4 bases for V and 8 bases for J; bases not matched to a gene: 13. Here the CDR3 reads CASSPTDRRLFGYTF. The CDR3 coding sequence is TGTGCCAGCAGCCCAACGGACAGGCGTCTCTTCGGCTACACCTTC.

The gene calls are TRBV7-9 and TRBJ1-5; perhaps TRBD1 as D (5 bases). CDR1 and CDR2 (germline): SEHNR, FQNEAQ (reference sequence). The CDR3 contains 13 residues. The V and J ends lost 5 bases and 6 bases respectively, with 11 bases between them. In DNA, the CDR3 is TGTGCCAGCAGCGCAGGGTCGGGTCAGCCCCAGCATTTT. Translating gives CASSAGSGQPQHF.

The genes are TRBV2 and TRBJ2-1; D call uncertain. The V end lost 4 bases, the J end lost 9 bases, and 10 bases lay between the germline ends. Looked up from germline, CDR1 is SNHLY and CDR2 is FYNNEI. The CDR3 runs to 12 residues. In DNA, the CDR3 is TGTGCCAGCAGTGCATTAAGTAGTGAGCAGTTCTTC. Translating it yields CASSALSSEQFF. Full variable domain (rest looked up from reference TRBV2 and TRBJ2-1): EPEVTQTPSHQVTQMGQEVILRCVPISNHLYFYWYRQILGQKVEFLVSFYNNEISEKSEIFDDQFSVERPDGSNFTLKIRSTKLEDSAMYFCASSALSSEQFFGPGTRLTVL.

The CDR3: CATLTSRSPLHF. The CDR3 nucleotides are TGTGCCACCCTGACAAGTCGCTCACCCCTCCACTTT. The V gene is TRBV28, the J gene TRBJ1-6; D not certain. Germline V CDR1 and CDR2: MDHEN, SYDVKM. The CDR3 covers 12 residues. Between the trimmed V and J ends, which lost 10 bases and 10 bases, there was a span of 14 bases.

The chain combines TRBV5-5 with TRBJ1-3; perhaps TRBD1 as D (5 bases). The CDR3 spans 20 residues. Trimming left V 3 bases short and J 1 base short, with 26 bases between. In germline, CDR1 is SGHKS, CDR2 YYEKEE (reference sequence). DNA of the CDR3: TGTGCCAGCAGCTCCCCTCCACTGCTTGCAGGGAGGAGATCTGGAAACACCATATATTTT. Translation: CASSSPPLLAGRRSGNTIYF.

The chain carries TRBV7-2 and TRBJ2-1, with D unclear. Germline V CDR1 and CDR2: SGHTA, FQGNSA. The CDR3 spans 14 residues. V was trimmed by 5 bases and J by 8 bases, leaving 16 bases between them. The CDR3 spells CASSPRFRGDEQFF. CDR3 DNA sequence: TGTGCCAGCAGCCCCCGCTTCCGAGGCGATGAGCAGTTCTTC.

J is TRBJ2-1 and V is TRBV3-1 (or the pseudogene TRBV3-2); D may be TRBD2 (5 bases). The CDR3 is 16 amino acids. V shed 0 bases and J shed 9 bases, with 18 bases lying between them. Germline CDR1 and CDR2: LGHDT and YNNKEL (reference sequence). The DNA for the CDR3 is TGTGCCAGCAGCCAAGAGGGTGCGGGTCGAGGCGGTGAGCAGTTCTTC. Translated, it gives CASSQEGAGRGGEQFF.

This chain connects TRBV24-1 to TRBJ1-5; 7 nucleotides line up with TRBD1. The ends lost 3 bases at V and 9 bases at J; junction bases unmatched: 10. The CDR3 is 15 residues long. Germline V gene data show CDR1 as KGHDR and CDR2 as SFDVKD. The CDR3: CATSDSQGGPRPQHF. The CDR3 DNA reads as TGTGCCACCAGTGATAGTCAGGGGGGCCCGAGGCCCCAGCATTTT.

This chain links TRBV28 with TRBJ2-5, with D possibly being TRBD1 (5 bases). V was cut by 6 bases and J by 4 bases, with 15 bases left in between. The germline V gene has CDR1 MDHEN and CDR2 SYDVKM. The CDR3 runs to 14 residues. The CDR3 bases are TGTGCCAGCAGCCTCCAGGGTTTGGGAGAGACCCAGTACTTC. Translated, it gives CASSLQGLGETQYF.

The V call is TRBV5-1, the J call TRBJ2-1, with D tentatively TRBD2 (7 bases). Germline V gives CDR1 SGHRS, CDR2 YFSETQ. This CDR3 region has 15 residues. The V and J ends lost 0 bases and 2 bases respectively, with 9 bases between them. CDR3 in DNA: TGCGCCAGCAGCTTGGCGGGGGGCACCTACAATGAGCAGTTCTTC. Protein sequence: CASSLAGGTYNEQFF.

This clone has a single count. The chain has TRBV3-1 (or the pseudogene TRBV3-2) and TRBJ1-4, with D possibly being TRBD1 (6 bases). Germline V lookup: CDR1 LGHDT, CDR2 YNNKEL (reference sequence). This CDR3 comprises 16 residues. With 0 bases removed from V and 7 bases from J, the gap between germline ends came to 15 bases. CDR3 bases: TGTGCCAGCAGCCAAGACAGACAGGTTTTTCGTGAAAAACTGTTTTTT. This codes for CASSQDRQVFREKLFF.

CDR3 DNA: TGCAGTGCTAGTGCCGACAGGGGAACCAACCAAGAGACCCAGTACTTC. This codes for CSASADRGTNQETQYF. The V and J genes are TRBV20-1 and TRBJ2-5, with TRBD1 matching over 8 bases. The CDR3 totals 16 residues. The germline CDR1 and CDR2 sequences are DFQATT and SNEGSKA (reference sequence). Germline trimming cut 3 bases from V and 0 bases from J; bases unmatched to any gene: 9.

The DNA for the CDR3 is TGTGCCAGCAGCTTAGGCCCATACGGACAGTACTATGGCTACACCTTC. Protein sequence: CASSLGPYGQYYGYTF. The rearrangement links TRBV13 to TRBJ1-2; perhaps TRBD1 as D (6 bases). Germline values: CDR1 PRHDT, CDR2 FYEKMQ (reference sequence). Trimming took off 0 bases at V and 3 bases at J, with 14 bases between the two ends. CDR3 length equals 16 residues.

J is TRBJ2-7 and V is TRBV7-2; the match to TRBD1 covers 8 bases. The CDR3 runs to 17 residues. Germline CDR1 and CDR2: SGHTA and FQGNSA. V lost 2 bases to trimming and J lost 0 bases; unmatched junction nucleotides: 9. CDR3 sequence (DNA): TGTGCCAGCAGCTTAAGAACTGGTGGGACAGGCTCCTACGAGCAGTACTTC. Its protein product is CASSLRTGGTGSYEQYF.

This chain joins TRBV7-2 and TRBJ2-2, with TRBD2 identical over 8 bases. CDR1 is SGHTA and CDR2 is FQGNSA in the germline V gene. This CDR3 has 16 residues. The J segment lost 7 bases and the V segment lost 2 bases, leaving 9 bases of the junction unmatched. This chain's CDR3 is CASSLRRLAYDGELFF. CDR3 sequence (DNA): TGTGCCAGCAGCTTAAGACGACTAGCGTACGACGGGGAGCTGTTTTTT.

The chain links TRBV11-3 to TRBJ1-1; 10 bases are a match to TRBD1. V shed 5 bases, J shed 12 bases, and the junction held 9 bases outside the gene matches. CDR1 is SGHNT, CDR2 YENEEA, per germline. CDR3 length: 13 residues. The CDR3 DNA reads TGTGCCAGCAGCGCTCCGGGACAGGGGACCTCTTTCTTT. It codes for CASSAPGQGTSFF.

The chain couples TRBV28 to TRBJ1-2; 9 bases are a match to TRBD1. V shed 6 bases and J 7 bases; nucleotides not matched to a gene: 3. Germline V gene data show CDR1 as MDHEN and CDR2 as SYDVKM. The CDR3 consists of 12 residues. Here the CDR3 DNA reads TGTGCCAGCAGCCTGACAGGGGGTGGCTACACCTTC. The encoded protein is CASSLTGGGYTF.

This chain links TRBV9 with TRBJ2-2; D is perhaps TRBD2 (5 bases). Trimming pared 2 bases from V and 1 base from J, leaving 9 bases between. CDR1 and CDR2 from the germline V gene are SGDLS and YYNGEE. The CDR3 contains 15 residues. The CDR3 DNA follows: TGTGCCAGCAGCGTTGCCAGCGGGAACACCGGGGAGCTGTTTTTT. Its protein product is CASSVASGNTGELFF.

V usage is TRBV4-3 and J usage is TRBJ1-3, with 7 nucleotides matching TRBD1. This CDR3 comprises 17 residues. J lost 0 bases, V lost 0 bases, and 5 bases had no gene match. Germline lookup yields CDR1 LGHNA and CDR2 YSLEER. CDR3 nucleotide sequence: TGCGCCAGCAGCCAAGATTGGGGACAGTCCTCTGGAAACACCATATATTTT. Residues: CASSQDWGQSSGNTIYF.

The chain has TRBV2 and TRBJ2-2; D possibly corresponds to TRBD2 (6 bases). This CDR3 comprises 15 residues. Germline V lookup: CDR1 SNHLY, CDR2 FYNNEI. The V end lost 6 bases, the J end lost 0 bases, and 11 bases lay between the germline ends. Here the CDR3 reads CASRGGDSNTGELFF. In nucleotides, the CDR3 is TGTGCCAGCAGAGGAGGGGACTCGAACACCGGGGAGCTGTTTTTT.

This clone was detected only once. The rearrangement uses TRBV5-1 and TRBJ1-2; 7 bases fit TRBD1. The V segment lost 3 bases and the J segment 6 bases; nucleotides outside the gene matches: 14. Germline CDR1 is SGHRS and CDR2 is YFSETQ. CDR3 size: 16 residues. In DNA form, the CDR3 reads TGCGCCAGCAGCTGGGGGCAGGGGGGAAAATTAAATGGCTACACCTTC. Protein product: CASSWGQGGKLNGYTF. Filled out from reference TRBV5-1 and TRBJ1-2, the complete variable domain reads KAGVTQTPRYLIKTRGQQVTLSCSPISGHRSVSWYQQTPGQGLQFLFEYFSETQRNKGNFPGRFSGRQFSNSRSEMNVSTLELGDSALYLCASSWGQGGKLNGYTFGSGTRLTVV.

The V and J genes are TRBV7-3 and TRBJ1-6; D might be TRBD1 (6 bases). With 5 bases removed from V and 10 bases from J, the gap between germline ends came to 18 bases. CDR3 length: 15 amino acids. Germline loops: CDR1 SGHTA, CDR2 FQGTGA. CDR3 sequence reads: CASSPGHPLFSPLHF. The CDR3, as DNA: TGTGCCAGCAGCCCGGGACACCCTCTGTTCTCACCCCTCCACTTT.

V usage is TRBV28 and J usage is TRBJ1-5; D is unclear. The V gene's germline CDR1 is MDHEN and CDR2 SYDVKM. There are 13 residues in the CDR3. The V end was cut by 6 bases, the J end by 9 bases, with 15 bases between. CDR3 sequence reads: CASRLTPILPQHF. The CDR3 DNA reads as TGTGCCAGCAGACTAACTCCTATTTTGCCCCAGCATTTT.

The chain links TRBV20-1 to TRBJ1-1, with TRBD1 as a possible D gene (5 bases). The CDR3 totals 11 residues. Germline V gene data show CDR1 as DFQATT and CDR2 as SNEGSKA (reference sequence). V dropped 5 bases and J dropped 10 bases, with 14 bases sitting between them. This CDR3 reads CSALGGGRAFF. In nucleotides, the CDR3 is TGCAGTGCTCTCGGGGGAGGACGAGCTTTCTTT.

The J gene is TRBJ1-1, the V gene TRBV7-9; maybe TRBD1 (5 bases). V lost 5 bases to trimming and J lost 2 bases, with 18 bases between them. The germline V gene encodes CDR1 SEHNR and CDR2 FQNEAQ (reference sequence). This CDR3 spans 16 amino acids. CDR3 region: CASSRPDTGGNTEAFF. The DNA of the CDR3 is TGTGCCAGCAGCCGACCTGACACCGGGGGTAACACTGAAGCTTTCTTT.

The rearrangement joins TRBV7-2 to TRBJ2-1, with 7 bases fitting TRBD2. V gave up 8 bases and J gave up 0 bases; unmatched junction bases: 7. The germline CDR1 and CDR2 sequences are SGHTA and FQGNSA. This CDR3 has 15 residues. CDR3 bases: TGTGCCAGCCTCCTAGCGGCAAACTCCTACAATGAGCAGTTCTTC. This codes for CASLLAANSYNEQFF.